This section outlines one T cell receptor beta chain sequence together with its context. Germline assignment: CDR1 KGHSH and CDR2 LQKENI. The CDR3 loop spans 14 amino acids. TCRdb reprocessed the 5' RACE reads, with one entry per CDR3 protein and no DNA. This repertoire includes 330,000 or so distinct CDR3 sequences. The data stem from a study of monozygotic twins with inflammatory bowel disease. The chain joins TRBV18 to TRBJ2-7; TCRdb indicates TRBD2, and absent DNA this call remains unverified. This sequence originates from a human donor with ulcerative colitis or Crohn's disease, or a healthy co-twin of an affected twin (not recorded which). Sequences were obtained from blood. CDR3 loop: CASSTSEFSYEQYF.